The TCR beta chain under discussion was sequenced for a study of cytomegalovirus exposure and HLA in healthy donors. Study observations and caveats: Earlier analysis looked at TCR beta V segments, and most were productive about 87% or about 30% of the time. Some TCR beta chains (164 of them) were listed as cytomegalovirus-associated.

The CDR3 spans 14 residues. After removal of 4 bases from V and 6 bases from J, the junction contained 6 bases not matched to a gene. CDR1 is SGHTA and CDR2 is FQGNSA in the germline V gene. PCR amplification relied on 60 Vbeta primers (plus 13 Jbeta primers). Sequenced by immunoSEQ multiplex PCR; TCRdb stores in-frame clones only, minus some. The sample carries about 150,000 clones, 60% to 80% recorded once. Points on this clone: The antigen is not known.

This chain connects TRBV7-2 to TRBJ1-5, with 7 bases identical to TRBD1. Sequenced: PBMCs. The sequence derives from a man aged 25-45 years in good health and CMV-seropositive. CDR3 protein: CASSSRQGSQPQHF. The CDR3 coding sequence is TGTGCCAGCAGCTCTCGACAGGGCAGTCAGCCCCAGCATTTT. The full variable domain, rest sourced from reference TRBV7-2 and TRBJ1-5, is GAGVSQSPSNKVTEKGKDVELRCDPISGHTALYWYRQSLGQGLEFLIYFQGNSAPDKSGLPSDRFSAERTGGSVSTLTIQRTQQEDSAVYLCASSSRQGSQPQHFGDGTRLSIL.